This T cell receptor (beta chain) was identified in a study of shared clonotypes between healthy human individuals. In regard to this clone: As yet, its antigen is unknown.

Naive CD45RA+ and memory CD45RA-negative subsets were split from CD4+ cells. Germline V lookup: CDR1 SEHNR, CDR2 FQNEAQ (reference sequence). The trim removed 6 bases at V and 5 bases at J, leaving 11 bases unmatched. The CDR3 runs 15 residues. Study results and limitations: Several donors had about 5% of their naive CD4 clonotypes in common.

Only in-frame clones appear in the TCRdb table, and some are missing; sequencing was by immunoSEQ multiplex PCR. The sample lists about 1.5 million clones; approximately 98% were seen once. This chain connects TRBV7-9 to TRBJ2-7, with TRBD1 matching over 9 bases. The origin of this receptor is a man aged 25-45 years in good health. What was sequenced was naive CD4+ T cells sorted from blood. The sample's subset: CD45RA+ positively selected. CDR3 sequence: CASSSPGTGINEQYF. CDR3 coding DNA: TGTGCCAGCAGTTCTCCCGGGACAGGGATCAACGAGCAGTACTTC.